Listed below are T cell receptor beta chains from one sample, sequenced in a study of blood T cells in healthy people across ages. MiXCR was run by TCRdb on the 5' RACE reads, yielding one entry per CDR3 protein. The sample contains 500,000 to 650,000 distinct CDR3 sequences, roughly a quarter of which appear only once. These same data were also listed under a study on T cells of mothers and their children.

Sequencing was done on a sample of blood. The receptors originated from a boy aged 2 to 10 in good health. Both conserved end residues are part of each CDR3. The D gene is left open where the match is weak. Clone size is stated in some rows and not others, as once, few, many or a class when expanded.

>.|TRBV4-1|TRBJ2-1|.
TGCGCCAGCAGAGAGAAGGGGCATAGTGAGCAGTTCTTC
CASREKGHSEQFF
>TRBD2|TRBV12-3/TRBV12-4|TRBJ2-5|.
TGTGCCAGCAGTTTACGGCGGGGGGGCCCAGAGACCCAGTACTTC
CASSLRRGGPETQYF
>TRBD1|TRBV12-3/TRBV12-4|TRBJ1-2|few
TGTGCCAGCAGACGGACAGGGGTTGGCTATGGCTACACCTTC
CASRRTGVGYGYTF
>TRBD1|TRBV5-5|TRBJ1-5|.
TGTGCCAGCAGTCGAGGCCGGACAGGAACTAATCAGCCCCAGCATTTT
CASSRGRTGTNQPQHF
>.|TRBV11-2|TRBJ2-7|few
TGTGCCAGCAGCTTACAACACCTCTACGAGCAGTACTTC
CASSLQHLYEQYF
>.|TRBV27|TRBJ2-1|few
TGTGCCAGCAGACCGACCGGGGGTATACGGGATGAGCAGTTCTTC
CASRPTGGIRDEQFF
>TRBD1|TRBV27|TRBJ2-7|.
TGTGCCAGCAGTTTATCAAAGGCAGGGGGTTCGCACGAGCAGTACTTC
CASSLSKAGGSHEQYF
>TRBD1|TRBV7-9|TRBJ2-5|few
TGTGCCAGCAGCCGACCAGAACTTGGACAGGGCCAGACAGAGACCCAGTACTTC
CASSRPELGQGQTETQYF
>.|TRBV18|TRBJ2-7|few
TGTGCCAGCTCACCACCGCTAAGCCCCGGGACACCATCCTACGAGCAGTACTTC
CASSPPLSPGTPSYEQYF
>TRBD2|TRBV3-1|TRBJ2-2|.
TGTGCCAGCAGCATACCACCGGGAGGCGGGACCGGGGAGCTGTTTTTT
CASSIPPGGGTGELFF
>TRBD1|TRBV12-3/TRBV12-4|TRBJ1-1|few
TGTGCCAGCAGCCTCCCGGGACAGGGAGCTTTCTTT
CASSLPGQGAFF
>.|TRBV10-3|TRBJ2-6|.
TGTGCCATCAGTGAGTCACAAGGGACGGCTGGGGCCAACGTCCTGACTTTC
CAISESQGTAGANVLTF
>.|TRBV7-2|TRBJ2-4|.
TGTGCCAGCAGCCTGATTCTGGCCAAAAACATTCAGTACTTC
CASSLILAKNIQYF
>.|TRBV21-1|TRBJ2-1|.
TGTGCCAGCAGCAAAGGCAGGGGGCGGGAGCGGAGCTCCTACAATGAGCAGTTCTTC
CASSKGRGRERSSYNEQFF
>TRBD2|TRBV7-2|TRBJ2-1|few
TGTGCCAGCAGCTCCTTCGGACTAGCGGACTACAATGAGCAGTTCTTC
CASSSFGLADYNEQFF
>TRBD2|TRBV2|TRBJ2-7|few
TGTGCCAGCAGTGCCACCGGGACTAGCAGATACGAGCAGTACTTC
CASSATGTSRYEQYF
>.|TRBV5-6|TRBJ2-3|.
TGTGCCAGCAGCTCCGTCGCCTATTTGGATACGCAGTATTTT
CASSSVAYLDTQYF
>.|TRBV10-2|TRBJ2-7|.
TGCGCCAGCAGTGAGTCGACTTTCTACGAGCAGTACTTC
CASSESTFYEQYF
>.|TRBV3-1|TRBJ2-5|many
TGTGCCAGCAGCCAGGGGGTCCAAGAGACCCAGTACTTC
CASSQGVQETQYF
>TRBD1|TRBV20-1|TRBJ2-2|.
TGCAGTGCCAGGGGGACAGGGAGGAACACCGGGGAGCTGTTTTTT
CSARGTGRNTGELFF
>.|TRBV20-1|TRBJ1-2|few
TGCAGTGCTAGGACCTTGGATGGCTACACCTTC
CSARTLDGYTF
>.|TRBV12-3/TRBV12-4|TRBJ2-7|.
TGTGCCAGCAGTTCTGTCCCCGCCGAGCAGTACTTC
CASSSVPAEQYF
>TRBD2|TRBV10-3|TRBJ2-3|.
TGTGCCATCAGTGGGACTAGCGGGCACACAGATACGCAGTATTTT
CAISGTSGHTDTQYF
>TRBD2|TRBV20-1|TRBJ2-7|.
TGCAGTGCCCCAGGGAGGGTCCCCTACGAGCAGTACTTC
CSAPGRVPYEQYF
>.|TRBV12-3/TRBV12-4|TRBJ2-4|.
TGTGCCAGCAGGGGGAAGGCGAGGGCCAAAAACATTCAGTACTTC
CASRGKARAKNIQYF
>.|TRBV6-5|TRBJ1-1|few
TGTGCCAGCAGTTACTCGATGAGGGAGACGAGTGTAATGGGAACGACTGAAGCTTTCTTT
CASSYSMRETSVMGTTEAFF
>TRBD2|TRBV11-2|TRBJ2-5|many
TGTGCCAGCAGCTTAGGGCCTAGCGGGGGGGAGACCCAGTACTTC
CASSLGPSGGETQYF
>.|TRBV6-6|TRBJ1-3|many
TGTGCCAGCACCCCCTCAGAGGGTTACACCATATATTTT
CASTPSEGYTIYF
>TRBD1|TRBV12-3/TRBV12-4|TRBJ2-5|few
TGTGCCAGCAGCTCAACGACAGGGAATCCGTACTTC
CASSSTTGNPYF